This TCR beta chain was identified during a study of vaccination and CD4 T cells after COVID-19. At the level of the study: The stimulating agents, overlapping spike peptides, came from SARS-CoV-2, HCoV-NL63, HCoV-OC43 and HCoV-229E.

Cultured CD4+ T cells had their DNA profiled by the Oncomine TCR Beta short-read assay. TCRdb re-derived calls from the PCR reads in MiXCR, one entry per CDR3 protein. The table shows approximately 22,000 distinct CDR3 sequences, with roughly three fifths occurring only once. Documented treatment: approximately 10-day PBMC culture with coronavirus spike peptide pools or control peptides (ViraFEST assay). Via ViraFEST, peptide pools expanded antigen-specific T cells before TCR sequencing. Healthy volunteers who received the vaccine had not previously caught SARS-CoV-2, negative nucleocapsid antibody results before and after vaccination showed. Under 2.5 million PBMCs were grown per well alongside roughly 10 IU/ml IL-2 and 9.5 to 10 ug/ml peptide pools. About this clonotype: The antigen is not known.

The CDR3 length is 14 residues. V gave up 4 bases and J gave up 5 bases, with 17 bases separating them. The germline CDR1 and CDR2 sequences are DFQATT and SNEGSKA (reference sequence). The sequenced sample was CD4+ T cells from blood, cultured in vitro, obtained after SARS-CoV-2 vaccination. The receptor was isolated from a human donor who received a COVID-19 vaccine. The V and J genes are TRBV20-1 and TRBJ2-5, with a possible D match to TRBD2 (5 bases). CDR3 residues: CSAMDDYAGETQYF. In DNA form, the CDR3 reads TGCAGTGCTATGGACGACTACGCTGGGGAGACCCAGTACTTC.